This section outlines one TCR beta chain sequence together with its context. This clone was counted between two and nine times. The clone's antigen remains unknown. Base-call qualities are not available, and no considerably larger clone is one nucleotide away. The germline ends are 13 bases apart after V is trimmed by 7 bases and J by 8 bases. From its cysteine to its phenylalanine, the CDR3 spans 12 amino acids. The sequence is cut down to CDR3 DNA, 36 bases in frame from base 1. A second Seattle source provided samples from volunteer blood donors who had recovered from COVID-19. Whole blood was collected in K2EDTA tubes by collaborating institutions according to the institutions' own protocols. For TCRbeta analysis, collaborators shipped samples as frozen whole blood, isolated PBMCs, or DNA extracted from either of those sample types. The immunoSEQ Assay, a bias-controlled multiplex PCR, was used to amplify TCRbeta CDR3 regions from genomic DNA. Turning to the authors' computational methods: The number of nucleated cells in each sample was estimated from the amplification of reference gene primers within the assay. Sequence reads were collapsed and filtered to measure the absolute abundance of every unique TCRbeta CDR3 rearrangement. Productive Simpson clonality was computed per sample as the square root of Simpson's diversity index over productive rearrangements. Imported from immuneACCESS, the table was reduced by TCRdb to in-frame sequences with V and J called. These copies leave out some clones; in studies compared against another copy, an unresolved V gene accounts for under half, and the cause of the remainder is not known. The V and J calls and clone size come from that table; D and trimming were worked out from the DNA. In this sample the table shows 200,000 or so clones, more than 65% of which occur a single time. Around 3% of the sample is held by the ten biggest clonotypes.

The sample is drawn from a study of blood T cell repertoires in COVID-19 (dated by TCRdb to about 2020). The study in broad terms: Samples covering the acute and convalescent phases of COVID-19 were provided by collaborators in the United States, Italy and Spain. The material from the prospective study consisted of cDNA or gDNA derived from T cells, B-cell-depleted T cells, or PBMCs. Deeply sampled blood TCRbeta repertoires from subjects exposed to, actively infected with, or recovered from COVID-19 were included in the dataset. The repertoires were released in a freely available public database intended as a resource for research on the immune response to SARS-CoV-2. Samples came from the ongoing ImmuneRACE study (first 160 participants) plus 1,254 subjects from 6 global collaborators. Sample metadata almost always included a de-identified subject ID, COVID-19 status, age in years and sex. Where available, HLA class I and class II types were obtained from metadata supplied by the sample provider rather than from assay-based typing.

What the research found in general, with its limitations: The quantity of clinical and demographic metadata differed by source and by participant and was supplied without curation.

The chain was built from TRBV12-3 or TRBV12-4 and TRBJ2-3; the D gene assignment is ambiguous. The sequence was collected from a woman in her 30s who had recovered from COVID-19. The sample was peripheral blood. In nucleotides, the sequence is TGTGCCAGCACCCTGGGCTTGGGTACGCAGTATTTT. Its product reads: CASTLGLGTQYF.